The clone carrying this TCR beta chain was counted between two and nine times. The authors' processing: Estimation of nucleated cell counts was performed using reference gene primer amplification. Profiling relied on immunoSEQ multiplex PCR, and the TCRdb table lists in-frame clones only, not all of them. The V and J calls and clone size are taken from that table; D and trimming were inferred from the DNA. The sample has over 100,000 clones, around 90% seen once. These data are taken from a study of blood T cell repertoires in COVID-19. Study context: Sources were T cells, B-cell-depleted T cells, or PBMCs; the material itself was cDNA or gDNA.

This CDR3 comprises 12 residues. Trimming shortened V by 6 bases and J by 6 bases, and 9 bases separated the two germline ends. Germline V gives CDR1 MDHEN, CDR2 SYDVKM. Sequencing used peripheral blood. This chain joins TRBV28 and TRBJ1-5, with D tentatively TRBD1 (6 bases). The TCR comes from a human donor in a cohort sampled during active COVID-19. The DNA for the CDR3 is TGTGCCAGCAGGAGGGGGAGTCAGCCCCAGCATTTT. This encodes CASRRGSQPQHF.